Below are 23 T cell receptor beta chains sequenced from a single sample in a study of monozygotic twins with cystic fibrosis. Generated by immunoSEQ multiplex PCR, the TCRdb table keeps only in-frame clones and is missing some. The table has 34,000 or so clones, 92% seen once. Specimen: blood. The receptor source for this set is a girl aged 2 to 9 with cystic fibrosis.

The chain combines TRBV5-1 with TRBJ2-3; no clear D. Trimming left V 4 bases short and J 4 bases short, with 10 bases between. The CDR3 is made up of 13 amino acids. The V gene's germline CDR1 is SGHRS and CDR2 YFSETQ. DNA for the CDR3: TGCGCCAGCAGCACCCAGCCGGCAGATACGCAGTATTTT. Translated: CASSTQPADTQYF.

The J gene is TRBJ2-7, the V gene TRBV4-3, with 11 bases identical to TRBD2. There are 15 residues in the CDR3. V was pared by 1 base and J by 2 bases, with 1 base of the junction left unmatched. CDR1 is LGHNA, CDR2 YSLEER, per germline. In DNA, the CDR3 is TGCGCCAGCAGCCAAGGACTAGCGGGAACCTACGAGCAGTACTTC. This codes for CASSQGLAGTYEQYF.

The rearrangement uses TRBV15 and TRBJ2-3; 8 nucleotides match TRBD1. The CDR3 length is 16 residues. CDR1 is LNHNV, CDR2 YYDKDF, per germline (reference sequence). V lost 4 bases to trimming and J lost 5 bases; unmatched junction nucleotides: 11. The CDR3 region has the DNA TGTGCCACCAGCACCCGACAGGGGACGGTAGGAGATACGCAGTATTTT. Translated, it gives CATSTRQGTVGDTQYF.

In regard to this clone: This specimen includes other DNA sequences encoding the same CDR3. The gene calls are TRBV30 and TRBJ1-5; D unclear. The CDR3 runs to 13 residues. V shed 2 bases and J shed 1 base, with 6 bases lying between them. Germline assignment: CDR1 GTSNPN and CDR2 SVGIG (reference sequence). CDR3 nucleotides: TGTGCCTGGAGTACGGGAAGCAATCAGCCCCAGCATTTT. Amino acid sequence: CAWSTGSNQPQHF.

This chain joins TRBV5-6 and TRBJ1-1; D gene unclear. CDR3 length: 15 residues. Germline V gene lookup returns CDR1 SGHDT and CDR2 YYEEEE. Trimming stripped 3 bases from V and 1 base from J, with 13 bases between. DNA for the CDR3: TGTGCCAGCAGCTCTTCGGTTAACGGGAACACTGAAGCTTTCTTT. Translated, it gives CASSSSVNGNTEAFF.

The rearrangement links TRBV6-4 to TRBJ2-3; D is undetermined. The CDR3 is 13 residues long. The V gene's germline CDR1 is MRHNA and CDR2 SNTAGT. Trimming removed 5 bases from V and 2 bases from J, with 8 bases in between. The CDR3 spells CASSLAVTDTQYF. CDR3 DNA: TGTGCCAGCAGTTTAGCCGTCACAGATACGCAGTATTTT.

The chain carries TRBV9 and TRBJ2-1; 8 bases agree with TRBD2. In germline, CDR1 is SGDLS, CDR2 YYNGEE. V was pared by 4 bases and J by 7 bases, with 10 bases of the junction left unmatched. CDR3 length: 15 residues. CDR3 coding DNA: TGTGCCAGCAGCCCCCGGGGGGGCCCCGGGAATGAGCAGTTCTTC. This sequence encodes CASSPRGGPGNEQFF.

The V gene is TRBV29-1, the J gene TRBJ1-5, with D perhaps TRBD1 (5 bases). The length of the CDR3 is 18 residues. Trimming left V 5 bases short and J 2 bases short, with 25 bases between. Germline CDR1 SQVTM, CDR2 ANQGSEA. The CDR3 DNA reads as TGCAGCGTTCCGGGACTCTGGAGAAGGTACTTTGGCAATCAGCCCCAGCATTTT. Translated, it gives CSVPGLWRRYFGNQPQHF.

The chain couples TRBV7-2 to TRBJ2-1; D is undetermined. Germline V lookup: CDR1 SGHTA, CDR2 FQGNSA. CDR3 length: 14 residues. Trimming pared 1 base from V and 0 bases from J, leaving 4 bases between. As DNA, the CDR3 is TGTGCCAGCAGCTTAGGAAGCTCCTACAATGAGCAGTTCTTC. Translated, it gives CASSLGSSYNEQFF.

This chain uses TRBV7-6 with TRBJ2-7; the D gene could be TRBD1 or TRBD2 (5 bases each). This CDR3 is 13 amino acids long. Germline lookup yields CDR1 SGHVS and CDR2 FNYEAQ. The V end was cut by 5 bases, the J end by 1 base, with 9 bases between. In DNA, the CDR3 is TGTGCCAGCAGCCCGGGACCGTCCTACGAGCAGTACTTC. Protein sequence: CASSPGPSYEQYF.

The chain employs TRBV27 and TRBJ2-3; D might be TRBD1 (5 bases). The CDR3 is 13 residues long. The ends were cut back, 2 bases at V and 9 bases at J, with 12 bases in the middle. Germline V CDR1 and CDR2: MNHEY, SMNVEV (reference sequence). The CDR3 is CASSLDSESTQYF. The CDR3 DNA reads TGTGCCAGCAGTTTAGACAGTGAGAGCACGCAGTATTTT.

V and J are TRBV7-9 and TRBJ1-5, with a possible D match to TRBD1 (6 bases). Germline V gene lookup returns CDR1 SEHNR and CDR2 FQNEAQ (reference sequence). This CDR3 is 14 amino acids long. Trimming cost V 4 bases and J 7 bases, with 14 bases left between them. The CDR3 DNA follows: TGTGCCAGCAGCTCGACTCAGGGGATCCAGCCCCAGCATTTT. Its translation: CASSSTQGIQPQHF.

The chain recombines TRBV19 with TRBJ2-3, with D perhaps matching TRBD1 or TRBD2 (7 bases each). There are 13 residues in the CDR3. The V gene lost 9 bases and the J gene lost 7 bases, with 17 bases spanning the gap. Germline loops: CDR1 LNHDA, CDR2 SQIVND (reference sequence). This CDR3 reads CASSTGRGYTQYF. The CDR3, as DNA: TGTGCCAGCTCGACAGGGAGGGGTTATACGCAGTATTTT.

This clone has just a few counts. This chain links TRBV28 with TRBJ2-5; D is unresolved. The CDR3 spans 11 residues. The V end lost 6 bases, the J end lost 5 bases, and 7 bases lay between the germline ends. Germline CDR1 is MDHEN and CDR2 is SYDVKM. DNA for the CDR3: TGTGCCAGCAGCACTTCGGAGACCCAGTACTTC. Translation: CASSTSETQYF. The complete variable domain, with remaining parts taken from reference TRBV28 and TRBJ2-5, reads DVKVTQSSRYLVKRTGEKVFLECVQDMDHENMFWYRQDPGLGLRLIYFSYDVKMKEKGDIPEGYSVSREKKERFSLILESASTNQTSMYLCASSTSETQYFGPGTRLLVL.

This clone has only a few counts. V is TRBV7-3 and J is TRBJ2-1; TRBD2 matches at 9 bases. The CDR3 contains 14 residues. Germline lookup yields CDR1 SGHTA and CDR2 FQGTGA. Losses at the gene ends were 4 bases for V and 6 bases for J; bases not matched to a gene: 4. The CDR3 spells CASSSGTSTNEQFF. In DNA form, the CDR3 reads TGTGCCAGCAGCTCCGGGACTAGCACCAATGAGCAGTTCTTC. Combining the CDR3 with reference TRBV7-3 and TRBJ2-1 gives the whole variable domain GAGVSQTPSNKVTEKGKYVELRCDPISGHTALYWYRQSLGQGPEFLIYFQGTGAADDSGLPNDRFFAVRPEGSVSTLKIQRTERGDSAVYLCASSSGTSTNEQFFGPGTRLTVL.

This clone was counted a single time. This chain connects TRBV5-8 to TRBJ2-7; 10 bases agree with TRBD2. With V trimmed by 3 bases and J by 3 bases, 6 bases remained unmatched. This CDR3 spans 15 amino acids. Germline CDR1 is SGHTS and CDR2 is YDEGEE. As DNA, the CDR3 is TGTGCCAGCAGCTCTCGCCTAGCGGGAGTCTACGAGCAGTACTTC. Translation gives CASSSRLAGVYEQYF.

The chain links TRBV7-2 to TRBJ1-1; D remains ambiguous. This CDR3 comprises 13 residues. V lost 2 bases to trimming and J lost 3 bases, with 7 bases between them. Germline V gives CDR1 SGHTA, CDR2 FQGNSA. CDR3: CASSLYADTEAFF. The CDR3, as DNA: TGTGCCAGCAGCTTATACGCAGACACTGAAGCTTTCTTT. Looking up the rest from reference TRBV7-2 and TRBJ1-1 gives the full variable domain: GAGVSQSPSNKVTEKGKDVELRCDPISGHTALYWYRQSLGQGLEFLIYFQGNSAPDKSGLPSDRFSAERTGGSVSTLTIQRTQQEDSAVYLCASSLYADTEAFFGQGTRLTVV.

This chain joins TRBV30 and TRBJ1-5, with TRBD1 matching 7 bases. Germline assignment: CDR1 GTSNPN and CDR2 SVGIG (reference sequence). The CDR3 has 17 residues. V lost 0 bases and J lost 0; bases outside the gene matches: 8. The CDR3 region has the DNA TGTGCCTGGAGTGTACAAAAGGGGGCCTATAGCAATCAGCCCCAGCATTTT. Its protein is CAWSVQKGAYSNQPQHF.

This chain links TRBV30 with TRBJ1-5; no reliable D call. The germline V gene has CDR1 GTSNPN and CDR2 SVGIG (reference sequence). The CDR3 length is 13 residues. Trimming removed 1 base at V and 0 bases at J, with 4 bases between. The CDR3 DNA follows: TGTGCCTGGAGTGAAAATAGCAATCAGCCCCAGCATTTT. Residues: CAWSENSNQPQHF. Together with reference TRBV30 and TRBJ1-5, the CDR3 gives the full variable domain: SQTIHQWPATLVQPVGSPLSLECTVEGTSNPNLYWYRQAAGRGLQLLFYSVGIGQISSEVPQNLSASRPQDRQFILSSKKLLLSDSGFYLCAWSENSNQPQHFGDGTRLSIL.

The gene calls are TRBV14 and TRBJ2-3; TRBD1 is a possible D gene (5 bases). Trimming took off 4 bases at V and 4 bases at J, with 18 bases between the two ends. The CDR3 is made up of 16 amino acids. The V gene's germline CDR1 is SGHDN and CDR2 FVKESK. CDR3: CASSRALLQVSDTQYF. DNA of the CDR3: TGTGCCAGCAGCCGAGCCTTACTACAGGTATCAGATACGCAGTATTTT.

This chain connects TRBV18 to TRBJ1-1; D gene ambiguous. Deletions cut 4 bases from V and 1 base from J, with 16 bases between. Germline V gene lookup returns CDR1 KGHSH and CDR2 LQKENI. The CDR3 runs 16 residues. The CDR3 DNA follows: TGTGCCAGCTCACTGTTCGGGCCTCTAGCGAACACTGAAGCTTTCTTT. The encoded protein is CASSLFGPLANTEAFF.

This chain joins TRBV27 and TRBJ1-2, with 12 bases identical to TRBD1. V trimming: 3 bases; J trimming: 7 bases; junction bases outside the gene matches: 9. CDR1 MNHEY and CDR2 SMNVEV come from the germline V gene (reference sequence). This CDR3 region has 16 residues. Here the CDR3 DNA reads TGTGCCAGCAGTTTCCTACCCGGGACAGGGGGCGGTGGCTACACCTTC. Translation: CASSFLPGTGGGGYTF.

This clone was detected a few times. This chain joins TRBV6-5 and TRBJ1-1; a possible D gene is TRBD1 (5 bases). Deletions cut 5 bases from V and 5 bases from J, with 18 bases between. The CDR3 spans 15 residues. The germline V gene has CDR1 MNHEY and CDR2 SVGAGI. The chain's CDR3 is CASSPSWGGITEAFF. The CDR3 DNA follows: TGTGCCAGCAGTCCCTCGTGGGGGGGGATAACTGAAGCTTTCTTT.